Below are 21 T cell receptor beta chains sequenced from a single sample in a study of CD8 T cells in Susac syndrome. Reverse transcription used about 0.45 to 1 ug RNA and random hexamers. A single record per CDR3 protein comes from TCRdb applying MiXCR to the immunoSEQ multiplex PCR reads. The table records 300,000 to 350,000 distinct CDR3 sequences, under 95% of them present only once. The sample was CD4+ T cells from PBMCs. These receptor sequences come from a human donor with multiple sclerosis.

This clonotype has a handful of counts. The chain uses TRBV4-3 and TRBJ2-7, with TRBD1 matching 11 bases. Germline V gives CDR1 LGHNA, CDR2 YSLEER. The CDR3 has 16 amino acids. J lost 0 bases, V lost 4 bases, and 5 bases had no gene match. The CDR3 DNA sequence: TGCGCCAGCAGCCCATCCGGGACAGGGGGCTCCTACGAGCAGTACTTC. It is translated as CASSPSGTGGSYEQYF.

The chain couples TRBV27 to TRBJ1-2; D possibly corresponds to TRBD1 (5 bases). The CDR3 contains 13 residues. V dropped 7 bases and J dropped 6 bases, with 15 bases sitting between them. CDR1 is MNHEY and CDR2 is SMNVEV in the germline V gene (reference sequence). CDR3 loop: CASKSGQGNGYTF. For the CDR3, the DNA is TGTGCCAGCAAATCAGGGCAGGGAAATGGCTACACCTTC.

The chain combines TRBV12-5 with TRBJ1-1; D is ambiguous. Germline V gives CDR1 LGHNT, CDR2 FRNRAP. There are 14 residues in the CDR3. The ends were cut back, 5 bases at V and 1 base at J, with 11 bases in the middle. The CDR3 spells CASGPSRENTEAFF. The DNA of the CDR3 is TGTGCTAGTGGTCCTTCCCGGGAGAACACTGAAGCTTTCTTT. The full variable domain, completed using reference TRBV12-5 and TRBJ1-1, is DARVTQTPRHKVTEMGQEVTMRCQPILGHNTVFWYRQTMMQGLELLAYFRNRAPLDDSGMPKDRFSAEMPDATLATLKIQPSEPRDSAVYFCASGPSRENTEAFFGQGTRLTVV.

The V gene is TRBV11-2, the J gene TRBJ2-7, with D possibly matching TRBD2 (5 bases). The length of the CDR3 is 14 residues. Germline values: CDR1 SGHAT, CDR2 FQNNGV. Trimming cost V 3 bases and J 3 bases, with 12 bases left between them. The CDR3 DNA reads as TGTGCCAGCAGCTTCGGGGTGCACCTCTACGAGCAGTACTTC. Amino acids: CASSFGVHLYEQYF.

This clonotype was counted once. CDR3 protein: CSVDQGYNNEQFF. The CDR3 DNA sequence: TGCAGCGTTGATCAGGGGTATAACAATGAGCAGTTCTTC. V and J are TRBV29-1 and TRBJ2-1; possible D gene TRBD1, 6 bases. The ends were cut back, 3 bases at V and 5 bases at J, with 11 bases in the middle. Germline-derived CDR1 and CDR2 are SQVTM and ANQGSEA. CDR3 length equals 13 residues.

This clonotype has a single count. CDR3 DNA: TGTGCCTCTTTCGACAGGAGGAACACTGAAGCTTTCTTT. The encoded protein is CASFDRRNTEAFF. The genes are TRBV25-1 and TRBJ1-1; possibly TRBD1 for D (6 bases). V lost 11 bases, J lost 1 base, and 14 bases lay in between. Germline lookup yields CDR1 MGHDK and CDR2 SYGVNS. The CDR3 is made up of 13 amino acids.

V gene TRBV9 combines with J gene TRBJ1-1; D unclear. V shed 4 bases and J shed 0 bases, with 13 bases lying between them. CDR1 SGDLS and CDR2 YYNGEE come from the germline V gene. The CDR3 covers 15 residues. This chain's CDR3 is CASSPLRAMNTEAFF. CDR3 coding DNA: TGTGCCAGCAGCCCCCTACGGGCTATGAACACTGAAGCTTTCTTT. The full variable domain, completed using reference TRBV9 and TRBJ1-1, is DSGVTQTPKHLITATGQRVTLRCSPRSGDLSVYWYQQSLDQGLQFLIQYYNGEERAKGNILERFSAQQFPDLHSELNLSSLELGDSALYFCASSPLRAMNTEAFFGQGTRLTVV.

This chain links TRBV7-9 with TRBJ2-1, with 10 bases that match TRBD1. Trimming at V came to 7 bases and at J to 6 bases, leaving 9 bases not matched to a gene. CDR1 SEHNR and CDR2 FQNEAQ come from the germline V gene (reference sequence). The CDR3 totals 15 residues. The CDR3 sequence is CASTARTGGGNEQFF. The DNA for the CDR3 is TGTGCCAGCACGGCTAGGACAGGGGGGGGCAATGAGCAGTTCTTC.

The rearrangement uses TRBV7-9 and TRBJ2-3; 9 positions match TRBD2. After removal of 4 bases from V and 4 bases from J, the junction contained 3 bases not matched to a gene. CDR3 length equals 14 residues. CDR1 SEHNR and CDR2 FQNEAQ come from the germline V gene (reference sequence). The CDR3 loop reads CASSSGTSSDTQYF. Here the CDR3 DNA reads TGTGCCAGCAGCTCCGGGACTAGCTCAGATACGCAGTATTTT.

This sequence joins TRBV12-3 or TRBV12-4 and TRBJ2-3, with D maybe TRBD2 (6 bases). The ends were cut back, 6 bases at V and 4 bases at J, with 11 bases in the middle. CDR3 length: 13 amino acids. The CDR3 DNA follows: TGTGCCAGCAGGGCCCCTAGCGCAGATACGCAGTATTTT. Its protein is CASRAPSADTQYF.

This clonotype was observed once. The chain has TRBV24-1 and TRBJ1-2; D is unresolved. Germline V gene lookup returns CDR1 KGHDR and CDR2 SFDVKD. The CDR3 is made up of 15 amino acids. V was pared by 3 bases and J by 8 bases, with 18 bases between. This CDR3 reads CATSDAGAIEGGYTF. CDR3 DNA: TGTGCCACCAGTGATGCAGGAGCGATCGAGGGAGGCTACACCTTC.

This chain connects TRBV6-6 to TRBJ1-1, with unresolved D. The CDR3 has 14 residues. V dropped 2 bases and J dropped 3 bases, with 10 bases sitting between them. CDR1 MNHNY and CDR2 SVGAGI come from the germline V gene (reference sequence). CDR3 in amino acids: CASSYTQQDTEAFF. The CDR3 region has the DNA TGTGCCAGCAGTTACACTCAGCAGGACACTGAAGCTTTCTTT.

V and J are TRBV6-9 and TRBJ1-1; the match to TRBD1 covers 7 bases. The CDR3 totals 16 residues. CDR1 and CDR2 (germline): MNHGY, SVAAGI. J was trimmed by 6 bases and V by 5 bases; bases with no gene match: 15. As DNA, the CDR3 is TGTGCCAGCAGTAATATCCGAAGGGGGCTGTGGGCTGAAGCTTTCTTT. Translating it yields CASSNIRRGLWAEAFF.

This clonotype appeared a single time. The rearrangement links TRBV29-1 to TRBJ2-5; D tentatively fits TRBD1 or TRBD2 (5 bases each). The CDR3 extends over 13 amino acids. The germline V gene has CDR1 SQVTM and CDR2 ANQGSEA. Trimming removed 1 base from V and 4 bases from J, with 10 bases in between. CDR3 nucleotide sequence: TGCAGCGTTGAAGCGTCGGGGCGAGAGACCCAGTACTTC. This translates into CSVEASGRETQYF.

The chain has TRBV9 and TRBJ2-3; D uncertain. Germline V gene sequence: CDR1 SGDLS, CDR2 YYNGEE. The germline V and J ends were trimmed by 4 bases and 5 bases, with 14 bases remaining between them. The CDR3 consists of 14 residues. For the CDR3, the DNA is TGTGCCAGCAGCCCGCGACAATCACAAGATACGCAGTATTTT. Its protein is CASSPRQSQDTQYF.

The V and J genes are TRBV7-3 and TRBJ2-1; 14 bases agree with TRBD2. From germline, CDR1 is SGHTA and CDR2 FQGTGA. This CDR3 is built from 19 residues. V lost 4 bases and J lost 0; bases outside the gene matches: 8. The CDR3 sequence is CASSSARLAGGSSYNEQFF. The CDR3 DNA reads as TGTGCCAGCAGCTCTGCCCGACTAGCGGGAGGGAGCTCCTACAATGAGCAGTTCTTC.

The chain couples TRBV15 to TRBJ1-1; D call uncertain. CDR3 length: 15 amino acids. The V end was cut by 2 bases, the J end by 1 base, with 11 bases between. Germline V gene sequence: CDR1 LNHNV, CDR2 YYDKDF (reference sequence). CDR3 sequence reads: CATSRRRTANTEAFF. CDR3 in DNA: TGTGCCACCAGCAGACGACGGACGGCGAACACTGAAGCTTTCTTT. The variable domain in full, completed from reference TRBV15 and TRBJ1-1, reads DAMVIQNPRYQVTQFGKPVTLSCSQTLNHNVMYWYQQKSSQAPKLLFHYYDKDFNNEADTPDNFQSRRPNTSFCFLDIRSPGLGDTAMYLCATSRRRTANTEAFFGQGTRLTVV.

The rearrangement joins TRBV15 to TRBJ2-1, with no clear D. The V gene's germline CDR1 is LNHNV and CDR2 YYDKDF (reference sequence). The germline V and J ends were trimmed by 0 bases and 8 bases, with 5 bases remaining between them. CDR3 length equals 12 residues. The CDR3 is CATSRDLYEQFF. The CDR3 DNA sequence: TGTGCCACCAGCAGAGATCTCTATGAGCAGTTCTTC. Full variable domain (missing parts from reference TRBV15 and TRBJ2-1): DAMVIQNPRYQVTQFGKPVTLSCSQTLNHNVMYWYQQKSSQAPKLLFHYYDKDFNNEADTPDNFQSRRPNTSFCFLDIRSPGLGDTAMYLCATSRDLYEQFFGPGTRLTVL.

CDR3 DNA: TGTGCCAGTAGTAATCTGCTTCCACCGGCAGATACGCAGTATTTT. This sequence encodes CASSNLLPPADTQYF. The chain recombines TRBV19 with TRBJ2-3; D gene ambiguous. CDR1 LNHDA and CDR2 SQIVND come from the germline V gene (reference sequence). The CDR3 covers 15 residues. Deletions cut 4 bases from V and 4 bases from J, with 15 bases between.

The V gene is TRBV7-3, the J gene TRBJ2-1, with TRBD2 matching over 11 bases. The CDR3 extends over 16 amino acids. Trimming removed 5 bases from V and 2 bases from J; junction bases left unmatched: 5. CDR1 is SGHTA, CDR2 FQGTGA, per germline. CDR3: CASSPRTSGPYNEQFF. The CDR3 region has the DNA TGTGCCAGCAGCCCGAGGACTAGCGGGCCCTACAATGAGCAGTTCTTC.

The V call is TRBV5-1, the J call TRBJ2-1; 14 bases are a match to TRBD2. Trimming at V came to 4 bases and at J to 9 bases, leaving 9 bases not matched to a gene. The germline gives CDR1 SGHRS, CDR2 YFSETQ. The CDR3 has 16 amino acids. CDR3 bases: TGCGCCAGCAGCATCCGGACTAGCGGGGGGACTAGTGAGCAGTTCTTC. Protein sequence: CASSIRTSGGTSEQFF.